This T cell receptor beta chain was identified in a study of cytomegalovirus exposure and HLA in healthy donors. Broader study findings: In a later analysis, common viral pathogens appeared linked to several of the most significant clusters. There were some V segments, including TRBV6-2 and TRBV6-3, excluded as indistinguishable.

To note about this clone: Its antigen is as yet unknown.

The CDR3 length is 16 residues. With V trimmed by 4 bases and J by 3 bases, 7 bases remained unmatched. CDR1 SGHRS and CDR2 YFSETQ come from the germline V gene. PCR involved 60 Vbeta and 13 Jbeta primers. The data were produced by immunoSEQ multiplex PCR, yet TCRdb's version contains in-frame clones alone and is incomplete. The data show around 97,000 clones, almost 80% seen once. V is TRBV5-1 and J is TRBJ2-1, with 10 bases identical to TRBD2. The TCR originated in a middle-aged man in good health and CMV-seropositive. Source material: PBMCs. The CDR3 nucleotides read TGCGCCAGCAGCAAGGATGGGACTAGCGACTACAATGAGCAGTTCTTC. This gives the protein CASSKDGTSDYNEQFF.